Sequencing of this T cell receptor (beta chain) was carried out in a study of blood T cell repertoires in COVID-19. Study as a whole: Sites in the United States, Italy and Spain provided acute and convalescent COVID-19 samples. Nucleic acid was either cDNA or gDNA, and it came from T cells, B-cell-depleted T cells, or PBMCs.

Source study methods: Scientists estimated how many nucleated cells there were by amplifying reference gene primers. The method was immunoSEQ multiplex PCR; TCRdb's version includes in-frame clones alone and lacks a portion of them. V and J calls plus clone size are reproduced from that table; the DNA served to infer D and trimming. The sample has around 150,000 clones, 75% to 90% seen once; the top ten hold 10% to 15%. Trimming cost V 2 bases and J 8 bases; bases outside gene matches: 5. Per the germline V gene, CDR1 is LGHDT and CDR2 is YNNKEL (reference sequence). The CDR3 runs 15 residues. For recovered donors of Cohort 3, there were two negative PCRs, clearance, or symptom resolution.

This chain connects TRBV3-1 (or the pseudogene TRBV3-2) to TRBJ1-4; TRBD1 agrees at 10 bases. The sample comprised PBMCs or T cells enriched from blood (not recorded which). The sequence was collected from a woman aged 60-75 years who had recovered from COVID-19. CDR3 in DNA: TGTGCCAGCAGCCAAAGACAGGGGGCGATGGAAAAACTGTTTTTT. It yields the protein CASSQRQGAMEKLFF.